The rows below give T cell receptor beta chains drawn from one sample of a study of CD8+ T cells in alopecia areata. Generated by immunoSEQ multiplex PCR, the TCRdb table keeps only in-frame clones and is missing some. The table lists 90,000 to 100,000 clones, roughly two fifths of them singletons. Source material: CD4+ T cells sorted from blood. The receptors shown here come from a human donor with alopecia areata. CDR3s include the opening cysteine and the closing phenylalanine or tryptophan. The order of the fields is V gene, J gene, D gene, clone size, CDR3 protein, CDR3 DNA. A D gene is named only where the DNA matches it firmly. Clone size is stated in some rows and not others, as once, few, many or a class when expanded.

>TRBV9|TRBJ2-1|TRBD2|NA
CASSVVLAGLLNEQFF
TGTGCCAGCAGCGTAGTCCTAGCGGGGTTGTTGAATGAGCAGTTCTTC
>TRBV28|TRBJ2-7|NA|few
CASSGDPKDEQYF
TGTGCCAGCAGTGGAGACCCGAAGGACGAGCAGTACTTC
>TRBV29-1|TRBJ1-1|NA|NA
CSVCPRLVDTEAFF
TGCAGCGTCTGTCCCAGGTTGGTGGACACTGAAGCTTTCTTT
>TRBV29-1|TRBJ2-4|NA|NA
CSVEGGAGAKNIQYF
TGCAGCGTTGAAGGGGGGGCTGGGGCCAAAAACATTCAGTACTTC
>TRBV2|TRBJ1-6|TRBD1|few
CASRGDRVNSPLHF
TGTGCCAGCAGGGGCGACAGGGTAAATTCACCCCTCCACTTT
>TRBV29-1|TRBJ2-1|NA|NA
CSVALGGMGEQFF
TGCAGCGTTGCCTTGGGGGGAATGGGTGAGCAGTTCTTC
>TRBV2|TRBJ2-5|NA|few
CASSVGGQETQYF
TGTGCCAGCAGTGTCGGGGGGCAGGAGACCCAGTACTTC
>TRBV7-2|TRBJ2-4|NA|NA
CASSLGPVENIQYF
TGTGCCAGCAGCTTAGGCCCCGTGGAGAACATTCAGTACTTC
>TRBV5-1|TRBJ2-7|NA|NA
CASRTRTEQAYEQYF
TGCGCCAGCAGAACTCGGACGGAGCAAGCCTACGAGCAGTACTTC
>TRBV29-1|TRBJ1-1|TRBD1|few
CSVGQPNTEAFF
TGCAGCGTGGGACAGCCAAACACTGAAGCTTTCTTT
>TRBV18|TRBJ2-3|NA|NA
CASSPPPRDTQYF
TGTGCCAGCTCACCCCCCCCTCGAGATACGCAGTATTTT
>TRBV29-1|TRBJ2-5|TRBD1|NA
CSVRPGQGAGETQYF
TGCAGCGTCCGACCGGGACAGGGGGCCGGGGAGACCCAGTACTTC
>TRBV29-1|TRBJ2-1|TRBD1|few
CSARTGFGEQFF
TGCAGCGCCCGGACAGGGTTCGGTGAGCAGTTCTTC
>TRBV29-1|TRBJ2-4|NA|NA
CSVGWTRDIQYF
TGCAGCGTAGGGTGGACACGGGACATTCAGTACTTC
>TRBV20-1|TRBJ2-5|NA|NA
CSANQETQYF
TGCAGTGCTAATCAAGAGACCCAGTACTTC
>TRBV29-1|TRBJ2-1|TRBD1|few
CSVEIHRGPYNEQFF
TGCAGCGTTGAAATCCACAGGGGGCCCTACAATGAGCAGTTCTTC
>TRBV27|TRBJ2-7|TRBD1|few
CASRSVRGKYEQYF
TGTGCCAGCCGGTCCGTCAGGGGGAAGTACGAGCAGTACTTC
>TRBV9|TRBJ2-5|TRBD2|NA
CASSVAGLAEETQYF
TGTGCCAGCAGCGTAGCGGGACTAGCGGAAGAGACCCAGTACTTC
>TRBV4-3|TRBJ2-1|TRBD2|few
CASSQRTSGFSEQFF
TGCGCCAGCAGCCAACGAACTAGCGGGTTTAGTGAGCAGTTCTTC
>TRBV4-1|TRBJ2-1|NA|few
CASSQQQGYEQFF
TGCGCCAGCAGCCAGCAACAGGGCTATGAGCAGTTCTTC